What follows describes a single TCR beta chain. Per the original methods: The authors estimated nucleated cell counts from reference gene primer amplification. The assay was immunoSEQ multiplex PCR, and TCRdb's table has in-frame clones only and misses some. That table gives V, J and clone size, and the DNA gave D and trimming. The table has approximately 500,000 clones, roughly 87% seen once. Patients in Seattle were enrolled during active infection, then followed longitudinally. The sample is drawn from a study of blood T cell repertoires in COVID-19. Study-level background: Both acute and convalescent COVID-19 samples were obtained from the United States, Italy and Spain. The cDNA or gDNA used as material had been derived from T cells, B-cell-depleted T cells, or PBMCs.

The CDR3 totals 16 residues. V shed 5 bases, J shed 4 bases, and the junction held 5 bases outside the gene matches. CDR1 is LNHDA, CDR2 SQIVND, per germline (reference sequence). This TCR was recovered from a young man with COVID-19, enrolled during active disease. Sequencing used peripheral blood. The J gene is TRBJ2-5, the V gene TRBV19, with TRBD2 matching over 15 bases. The CDR3 nucleotides are TGTGCCAGTAGTCCGGGACTAGCGGGAGGCGGAGAGACCCAGTACTTC. It specifies CASSPGLAGGGETQYF.